One sample yielded the 20 T cell receptor beta chains listed below, sequenced in a study of T cells in women clearing cervical HPV infection. Method: immunoSEQ multiplex PCR; TCRdb's copy keeps in-frame clones and lacks some. This table holds some 30,000 clones. The sequencing input was blood buffy coat. Every receptor here comes from a woman between 18 and 69 years old with a cervical HPV16 infection that either progressed to CIN3+ or cleared (not recorded which).

Concerning this clone: From the germline J gene comes the end of the CDR3, since the read stops 3 residues before it. The chain employs TRBV19 and TRBJ2-7; the D is unclear. The CDR3 extends over 13 amino acids. The V end lost 1 base, the J end lost 3 bases, and 7 bases lay between the germline ends. The V gene's germline CDR1 is LNHDA and CDR2 SQIVND (reference sequence). The CDR3 protein is CASSIAVSYEQYF. CDR3 DNA (partial): TGTGCCAGTAGTATAGCTGTTAGCTACGAG. Complete variable domain (other parts from reference TRBV19 and TRBJ2-7): DGGITQSPKYLFRKEGQNVTLSCEQNLNHDAMYWYRQDPGQGLRLIYYSQIVNDFQKGDIAEGYSVSREKKESFPLTVTSAQKNPTAFYLCASSIAVSYEQYFGPGTRLTVT.

As concerns this clone: The CDR3 end lies 3 residues beyond the end of the read and is filled in from the germline J gene. The chain is built from TRBV6-1 and TRBJ2-3; TRBD2 agrees at 7 bases. This CDR3 has 16 residues. The V gene's germline CDR1 is MNHNS and CDR2 SASEGT. This chain's CDR3 is CASSELLRAGEETQYF. The part of the CDR3 DNA that was read is TGTGCCAGCAGTGAGCTTCTCCGTGCGGGGGAAGAGACG.

In the case of this clone: Sequencing ends 3 residues short of the CDR3 end; the germline J gene provides the rest. The J gene is TRBJ1-2, the V gene TRBV2, with 8 bases identical to TRBD1. Germline assignment: CDR1 SNHLY and CDR2 FYNNEI. CDR3 size: 14 residues. V lost 5 bases, J lost 4 bases, and 6 bases stayed unmatched. Incomplete CDR3 DNA: TGTGCCAGCAGTTACCGGGACAGGATCTATGGC. Protein product: CASSYRDRIYG. The whole CDR3 sequence is CASSYRDRIYGYTF.

On this clone: The CDR3 extends 3 residues past the end of the read, so its final part is completed from the germline J gene. V is TRBV14 and J is TRBJ1-1; 8 nucleotides agree with TRBD1. Germline V gives CDR1 SGHDN, CDR2 FVKESK. The CDR3 has 17 residues. The V gene end was trimmed by 3 bases and the J gene end by 5 bases; junction bases not matched to a gene: 14. CDR3 bases read: TGTGCCAGCAGCCAGAGACGGACAGGGAAGCCGGTGACTGAA. Translated: CASSQRRTGKPVTE. The whole CDR3 sequence reads CASSQRRTGKPVTEAFF.

Of note for this clone: Read coverage stops 3 residues before the CDR3 terminus; the germline J gene supplies the remainder. The gene calls are TRBV5-1 and TRBJ2-6, with TRBD1 matching 8 bases. This CDR3 comprises 16 residues. Germline assignment: CDR1 SGHRS and CDR2 YFSETQ. J was trimmed by 2 bases and V by 7 bases; bases with no gene match: 8. The part of the CDR3 DNA that was read is TGCGCCAGCCCATGGGGCAGGGGGCCTGGGGCCAACGTC. This codes for CASPWGRGPGANV. The full CDR3 protein reads CASPWGRGPGANVLTF.

As for this clone: The read ends 3 residues early relative to the CDR3; the germline J gene fills the gap. The V call is TRBV19, the J call TRBJ1-1, with 8 bases aligning to TRBD1. After removal of 5 bases from V and 1 base from J, the junction contained 3 bases not matched to a gene. Germline CDR1 is LNHDA and CDR2 is SQIVND (reference sequence). The CDR3 has 14 residues. The CDR3 region is CASSQGAPNTEAFF. The covered CDR3 bases are TGTGCCAGTAGTCAGGGGGCCCCGAACACTGAA.

As concerns this clone: The read gets to within 3 residues of the CDR3 end, and the germline J gene fills in the rest. The chain combines TRBV7-9 with TRBJ2-3, with no clear D. CDR1 and CDR2 (germline): SEHNR, FQNEAQ (reference sequence). The CDR3 covers 13 residues. The CDR3 bases that were read are TGTGCCAGCAGCTTAGTTGCCAGCGAGACG. This sequence encodes CASSLVASET. The whole CDR3 is CASSLVASETQYF.

On this clone: The read ends 3 residues shy of where the CDR3 ends; the end is completed using the germline J gene. This sequence joins TRBV6-2 or TRBV6-3 and TRBJ2-1; 8 nucleotides align to TRBD2. With 6 bases clipped from V and 7 bases from J, the junction kept 8 bases outside the gene matches. This CDR3 has 14 amino acids. The germline V gene has CDR1 MNHEY and CDR2 SVGEGT. CDR3 protein: CASRAGVGVNEQFF. CDR3 DNA (partial): TGTGCCAGCAGAGCGGGAGTCGGGGTTAATGAG.

Turning to this clone: The sequence runs out 3 residues before the end of the CDR3; the remainder is reconstructed from the germline J gene. The rearrangement joins TRBV5-6 to TRBJ1-1, with unresolved D. This CDR3 has 13 amino acids. CDR1 is SGHDT and CDR2 is YYEEEE in the germline V gene. The germline V and J ends were trimmed by 1 base and 4 bases, with 8 bases remaining between them. The CDR3 here is CASSLNQLTEAFF. The CDR3 bases that were read are TGTGCCAGCAGCTTGAATCAACTCACTGAA.

To note about this clone: The read ends 3 residues shy of where the CDR3 ends; the end is completed using the germline J gene. V gene TRBV12-5 combines with J gene TRBJ2-3; possibly TRBD1 for D (6 bases). Germline V CDR1 and CDR2: LGHNT, FRNRAP. This CDR3 is 12 amino acids long. Partial CDR3 DNA: TGTGCTAGTGGTACCACAGGGACGTCG. It is translated as CASGTTGTS. The full CDR3 is CASGTTGTSQYF.

Comment on this clone: Read data end 3 residues before the CDR3 end; the end is taken from the germline J gene. The rearrangement links TRBV7-2 to TRBJ2-1; D possibly corresponds to TRBD1 (7 bases). Per germline, CDR1 SGHTA and CDR2 FQGNSA. This CDR3 comprises 15 residues. Trimming removed 1 base at V and 6 bases at J, with 13 bases between. CDR3 DNA (partial): TGTGCCAGCAGCTTAGTAGGAGGGGGCTTCAATGAG. Translated: CASSLVGGGFNE. The CDR3 in its entirety is CASSLVGGGFNEQFF.

With regard to this clone: The read gets to within 3 residues of the CDR3 end, and the germline J gene fills in the rest. The chain couples TRBV20-1 to TRBJ2-4; D unresolved. Per germline, CDR1 DFQATT and CDR2 SNEGSKA (reference sequence). The CDR3 totals 12 residues. The CDR3 sequence is CSARDRVGGQYF. Incomplete CDR3 DNA: TGCAGTGCTAGAGATCGGGTCGGTGGT.

With regard to this clone: Sequencing ends 3 residues short of the CDR3 end; the germline J gene provides the rest. This chain links TRBV7-2 with TRBJ1-1; D remains unclear. The germline V and J ends were trimmed by 1 base and 1 base, with 7 bases remaining between them. CDR1 is SGHTA, CDR2 FQGNSA, per germline. This CDR3 is 14 amino acids long. The DNA read from the CDR3 is TGTGCCAGCAGCTTAGTCGGCGGGAACACTGAA. Its protein product is CASSLVGGNTE. Given in full, the CDR3 is CASSLVGGNTEAFF.

Worth noting for this clone: The CDR3 end lies 3 residues beyond the end of the read and is filled in from the germline J gene. The V and J genes are TRBV7-9 and TRBJ2-1; a possible D gene is TRBD1 (6 bases). Looked up from germline, CDR1 is SEHNR and CDR2 is FQNEAQ (reference sequence). There are 15 residues in the CDR3. V was cut by 11 bases and J by 2 bases, with 19 bases left in between. The part of the CDR3 DNA that was read is TGTGCCTCACAGGGTGGCCCCACTCCCTACAATGAG. Encoded protein: CASQGGPTPYNE. The whole CDR3 protein reads CASQGGPTPYNEQFF.

In regard to this clone: The missing CDR3 end, 3 residues past where the read stops, is filled in from the germline J gene. The rearrangement links TRBV29-1 to TRBJ2-3; weak D call: TRBD1 (6 bases). CDR3 length equals 15 residues. V lost 3 bases and J lost 4, with 17 bases in between. CDR1 and CDR2 from the germline V gene are SQVTM and ANQGSEA. CDR3 in amino acids: CSVEDPTDRSDTQYF. The CDR3 bases that were read are TGCAGCGTTGAGGACCCCACTGACAGGTCAGATACG.

In the case of this clone: The CDR3 end is not reached by the read, which stops 3 residues before it; the germline J gene fills it in. This chain links TRBV29-1 with TRBJ1-6; TRBD1 matches at 10 bases. CDR1 SQVTM and CDR2 ANQGSEA come from the germline V gene. This CDR3 is 13 amino acids long. Unmatched junction bases numbered 4, after V lost 5 bases and J lost 9 bases. The CDR3 loop is CSVTTGGGSPLHF. CDR3 DNA, as far as it was read: TGCAGCGTTACGACAGGGGGCGGTTCACCC.

With regard to this clone: The read halts 3 residues ahead of the CDR3 end, with the missing end drawn from the germline J gene. This sequence joins TRBV11-2 and TRBJ1-1; D perhaps matches TRBD1 (6 bases). Per germline, CDR1 SGHAT and CDR2 FQNNGV. This CDR3 contains 14 residues. V lost 0 bases and J 1 base, leaving 6 bases between the germline ends. The CDR3 sequence is CASSLEGQNTEAFF. Partial CDR3 DNA: TGTGCCAGCAGCTTAGAGGGACAGAACACTGAA.

Details on this clone: The observed sequence ends 3 residues before the CDR3 terminus, with the missing tail filled in from the germline J gene. The chain is built from TRBV19 and TRBJ2-2; 7 bases are shared with TRBD1. Looked up from germline, CDR1 is LNHDA and CDR2 is SQIVND (reference sequence). The CDR3 runs 17 residues. Incomplete CDR3 DNA: TGTGCCAGTAGTATAGGGAACCCGGGACAGCGAAATTCACCG. This translates into CASSIGNPGQRNSP. The CDR3 in its entirety is CASSIGNPGQRNSPLFF.

Concerning this clone: The read terminates 3 residues before the CDR3 end, so the remaining end is supplied by the germline J gene. The rearrangement joins TRBV19 to TRBJ2-7; TRBD1 might be the D (6 bases). Germline V gene sequence: CDR1 LNHDA, CDR2 SQIVND (reference sequence). V dropped 5 bases and J dropped 3 bases, with 20 bases sitting between them. This CDR3 comprises 16 residues. CDR3 DNA (partial): TGTGCCAGTAGTCCCCGCCTCTTTGGGACAAACTACGAG. This sequence encodes CASSPRLFGTNYE. The whole CDR3 region reads CASSPRLFGTNYEQYF.

This chain's CDR3 is CASSPRTDYGYTF. Incomplete CDR3 DNA: TGTGCCAGCTCACCAAGAACAGACTATGGC. This chain links TRBV18 with TRBJ1-2, with unresolved D. The observed sequence ends 3 residues before the CDR3 terminus, with the missing tail filled in from the germline J gene. There are 13 residues in the CDR3. The V end was cut by 2 bases, the J end by 3 bases, with 7 bases between. Germline V CDR1 and CDR2: KGHSH, LQKENI.